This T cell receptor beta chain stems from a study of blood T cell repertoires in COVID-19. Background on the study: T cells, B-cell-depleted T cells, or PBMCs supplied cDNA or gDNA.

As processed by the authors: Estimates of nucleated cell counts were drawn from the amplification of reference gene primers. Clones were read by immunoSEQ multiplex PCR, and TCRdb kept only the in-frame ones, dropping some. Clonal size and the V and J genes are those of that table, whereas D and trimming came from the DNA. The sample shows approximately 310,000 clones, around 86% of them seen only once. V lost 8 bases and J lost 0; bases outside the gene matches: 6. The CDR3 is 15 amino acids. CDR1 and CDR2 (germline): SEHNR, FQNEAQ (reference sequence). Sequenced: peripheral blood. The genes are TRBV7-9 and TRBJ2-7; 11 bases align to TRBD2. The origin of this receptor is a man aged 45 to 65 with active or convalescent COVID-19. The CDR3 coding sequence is TGTGCCAGCTCCACACTAGCGGGAGTCTCCTACGAGCAGTACTTC. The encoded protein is CASSTLAGVSYEQYF.